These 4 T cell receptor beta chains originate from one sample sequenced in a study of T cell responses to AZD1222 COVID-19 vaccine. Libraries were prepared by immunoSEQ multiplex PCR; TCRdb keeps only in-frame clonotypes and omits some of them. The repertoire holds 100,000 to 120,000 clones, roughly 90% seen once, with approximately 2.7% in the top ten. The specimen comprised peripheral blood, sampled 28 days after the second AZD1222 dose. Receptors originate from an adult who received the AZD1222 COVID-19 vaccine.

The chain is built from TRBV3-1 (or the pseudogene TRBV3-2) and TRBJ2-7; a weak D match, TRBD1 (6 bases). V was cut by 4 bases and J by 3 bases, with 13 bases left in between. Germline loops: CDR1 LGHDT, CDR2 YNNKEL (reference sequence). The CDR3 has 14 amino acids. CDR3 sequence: CASSRLGQIYEQYF. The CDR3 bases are TGTGCCAGCAGCCGTCTAGGACAGATCTACGAGCAGTACTTC.

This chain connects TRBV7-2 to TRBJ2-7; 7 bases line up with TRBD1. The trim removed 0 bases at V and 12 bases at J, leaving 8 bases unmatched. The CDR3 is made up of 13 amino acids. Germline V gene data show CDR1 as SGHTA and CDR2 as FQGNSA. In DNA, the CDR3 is TGTGCCAGCAGCTTAGCAGCGACAGGGTTCGGGTACTTC. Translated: CASSLAATGFGYF.

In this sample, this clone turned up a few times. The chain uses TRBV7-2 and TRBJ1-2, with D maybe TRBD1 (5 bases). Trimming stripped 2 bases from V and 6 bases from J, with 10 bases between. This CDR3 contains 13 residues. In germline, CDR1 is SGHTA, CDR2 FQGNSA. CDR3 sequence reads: CASSLQGSDGYTF. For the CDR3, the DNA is TGTGCCAGCAGCTTACAGGGCAGCGATGGCTACACCTTC.

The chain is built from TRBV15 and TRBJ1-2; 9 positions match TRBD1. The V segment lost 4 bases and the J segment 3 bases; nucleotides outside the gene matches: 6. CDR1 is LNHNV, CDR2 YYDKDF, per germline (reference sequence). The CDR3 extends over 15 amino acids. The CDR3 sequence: CATSTRTGEDYGYTF. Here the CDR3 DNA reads TGTGCCACCAGCACCCGGACAGGGGAGGACTATGGCTACACCTTC.